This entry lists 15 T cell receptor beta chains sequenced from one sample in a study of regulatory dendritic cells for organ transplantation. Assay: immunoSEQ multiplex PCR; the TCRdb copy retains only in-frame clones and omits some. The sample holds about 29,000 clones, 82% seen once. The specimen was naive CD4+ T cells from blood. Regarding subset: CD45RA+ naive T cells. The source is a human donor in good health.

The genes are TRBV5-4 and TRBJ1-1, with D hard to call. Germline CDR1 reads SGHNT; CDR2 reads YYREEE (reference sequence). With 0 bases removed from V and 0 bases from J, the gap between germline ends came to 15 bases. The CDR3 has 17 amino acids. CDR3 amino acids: CASSLANRGLMNTEAFF. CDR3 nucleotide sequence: TGTGCCAGCAGCTTGGCTAATCGGGGATTAATGAACACTGAAGCTTTCTTT.

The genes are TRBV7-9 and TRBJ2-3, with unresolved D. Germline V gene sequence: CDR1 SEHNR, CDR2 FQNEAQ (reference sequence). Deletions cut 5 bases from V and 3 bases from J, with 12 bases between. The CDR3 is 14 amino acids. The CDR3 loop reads CASSQTVQTDTQYF. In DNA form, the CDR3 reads TGTGCCAGCAGCCAGACTGTACAAACAGATACGCAGTATTTT.

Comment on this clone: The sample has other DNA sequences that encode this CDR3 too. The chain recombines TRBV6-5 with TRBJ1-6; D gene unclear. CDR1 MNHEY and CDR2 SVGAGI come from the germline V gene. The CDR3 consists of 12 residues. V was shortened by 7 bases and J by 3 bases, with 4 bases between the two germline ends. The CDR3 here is CASTGYNSPLHF. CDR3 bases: TGTGCCAGCACAGGCTATAATTCACCCCTCCACTTT.

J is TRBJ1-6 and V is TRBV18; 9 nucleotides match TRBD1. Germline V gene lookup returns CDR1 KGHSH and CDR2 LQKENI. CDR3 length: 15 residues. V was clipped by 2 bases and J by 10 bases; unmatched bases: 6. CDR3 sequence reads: CASSPSGDRDSPLHF. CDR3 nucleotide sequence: TGTGCCAGCTCACCATCTGGGGACAGGGACTCACCCCTCCACTTT. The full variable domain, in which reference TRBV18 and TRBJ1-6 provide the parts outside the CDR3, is NAGVMQNPRHLVRRRGQEARLRCSPMKGHSHVYWYRQLPEEGLKFMVYLQKENIIDESGMPKERFSAEFPKEGPSILRIQQVVRGDSAAYFCASSPSGDRDSPLHFGNGTRLTVT.

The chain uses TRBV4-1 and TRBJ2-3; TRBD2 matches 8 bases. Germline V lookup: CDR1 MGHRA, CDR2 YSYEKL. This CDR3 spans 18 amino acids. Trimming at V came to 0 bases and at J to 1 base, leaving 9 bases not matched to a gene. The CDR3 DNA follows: TGCGCCAGCAGCCAAGATAAGCGGGAGCGGGGTGGCACAGATACGCAGTATTTT. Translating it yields CASSQDKRERGGTDTQYF.

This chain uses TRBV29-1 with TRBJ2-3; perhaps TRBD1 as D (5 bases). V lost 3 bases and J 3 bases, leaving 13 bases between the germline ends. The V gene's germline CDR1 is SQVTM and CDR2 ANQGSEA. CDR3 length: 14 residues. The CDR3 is CSVDGAGLTDTQYF. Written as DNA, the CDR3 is TGCAGCGTTGATGGGGCAGGGTTAACAGATACGCAGTATTTT.

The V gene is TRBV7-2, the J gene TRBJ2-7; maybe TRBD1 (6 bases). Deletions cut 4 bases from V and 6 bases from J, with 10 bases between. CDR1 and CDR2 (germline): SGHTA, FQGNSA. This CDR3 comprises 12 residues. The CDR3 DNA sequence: TGTGCCAGCAGCTCCAGGGGCCCCGAGCAGTACTTC. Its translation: CASSSRGPEQYF.

In nucleotides, the CDR3 is TGCGCCAGCAGCTTGACAGGTCGCTCAACTAATGAAAAACTGTTTTTT. Its translation is CASSLTGRSTNEKLFF. V usage is TRBV5-1 and J usage is TRBJ1-4; maybe TRBD1 (5 bases). Germline CDR1 reads SGHRS; CDR2 reads YFSETQ. V lost 1 base to trimming and J lost 0 bases, with 10 bases between them. The CDR3 runs to 16 residues. Full variable domain (outside the CDR3, taken from reference TRBV5-1 and TRBJ1-4): KAGVTQTPRYLIKTRGQQVTLSCSPISGHRSVSWYQQTPGQGLQFLFEYFSETQRNKGNFPGRFSGRQFSNSRSEMNVSTLELGDSALYLCASSLTGRSTNEKLFFGSGTQLSVL.

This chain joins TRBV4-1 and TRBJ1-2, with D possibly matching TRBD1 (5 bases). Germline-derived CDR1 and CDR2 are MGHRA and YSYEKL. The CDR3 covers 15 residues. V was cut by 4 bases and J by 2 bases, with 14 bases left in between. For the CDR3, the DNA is TGCGCCAGCAGCCCTTCGGGGGGAGTCAACTATGGCTACACCTTC. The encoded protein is CASSPSGGVNYGYTF.

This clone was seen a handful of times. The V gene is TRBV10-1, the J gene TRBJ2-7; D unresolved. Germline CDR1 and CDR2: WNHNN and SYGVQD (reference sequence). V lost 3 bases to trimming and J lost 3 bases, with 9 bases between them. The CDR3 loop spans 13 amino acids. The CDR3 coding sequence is TGCGCCAGCAGTGACAGGCTATACTACGAGCAGTACTTC. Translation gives CASSDRLYYEQYF.

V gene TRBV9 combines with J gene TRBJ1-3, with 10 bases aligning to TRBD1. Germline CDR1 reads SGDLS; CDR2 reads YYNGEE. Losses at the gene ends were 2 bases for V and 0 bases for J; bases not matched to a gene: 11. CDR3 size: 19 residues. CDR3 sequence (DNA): TGTGCCAGCAGCGTTTCTACCGGGACAGGGGCACACTCTGGAAACACCATATATTTT. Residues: CASSVSTGTGAHSGNTIYF.

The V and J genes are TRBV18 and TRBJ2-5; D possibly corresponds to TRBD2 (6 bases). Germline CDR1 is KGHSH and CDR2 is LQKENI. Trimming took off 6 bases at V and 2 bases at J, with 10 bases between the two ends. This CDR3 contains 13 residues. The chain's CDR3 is CASSPREQETQYF. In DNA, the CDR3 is TGTGCCAGCTCGCCGCGGGAACAAGAGACCCAGTACTTC.

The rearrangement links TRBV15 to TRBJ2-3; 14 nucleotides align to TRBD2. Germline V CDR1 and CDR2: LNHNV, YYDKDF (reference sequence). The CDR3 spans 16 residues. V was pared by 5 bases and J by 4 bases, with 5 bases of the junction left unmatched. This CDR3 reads CATSYRLAGGSDTQYF. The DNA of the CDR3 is TGTGCCACCAGCTACCGACTAGCGGGGGGGTCAGATACGCAGTATTTT.

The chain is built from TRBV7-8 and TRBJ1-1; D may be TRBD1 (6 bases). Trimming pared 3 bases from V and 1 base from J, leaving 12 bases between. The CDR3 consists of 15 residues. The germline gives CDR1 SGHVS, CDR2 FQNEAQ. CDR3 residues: CASSFSGTPNTEAFF. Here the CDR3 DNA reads TGTGCCAGCAGCTTTTCCGGGACACCGAACACTGAAGCTTTCTTT.

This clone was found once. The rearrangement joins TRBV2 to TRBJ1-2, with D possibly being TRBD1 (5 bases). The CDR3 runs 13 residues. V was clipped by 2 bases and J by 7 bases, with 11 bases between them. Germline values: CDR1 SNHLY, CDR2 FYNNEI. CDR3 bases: TGTGCCAGCAGTGAACGCAGGGAGGTTGGCTACACCTTC. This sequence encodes CASSERREVGYTF.